Listed here are 24 T cell receptor beta chains from one sample, sequenced in a study of cytomegalovirus exposure and HLA in healthy donors. The PCR was carried out with 60 Vbeta primers and 13 Jbeta primers. Clones were read by immunoSEQ multiplex PCR, and TCRdb kept only the in-frame ones, dropping some. The sample records fewer than 200,000 clones, approximately 84% being singletons. The source material was PBMCs. The receptor set was obtained from a woman aged 45 to 65 in good health and CMV-seropositive.

This clone appeared a single time. The chain couples TRBV10-3 to TRBJ1-2; maybe TRBD1 (6 bases). V was trimmed by 0 bases and J by 7 bases, leaving 9 bases between them. The CDR3 has 13 residues. Germline V lookup: CDR1 ENHRY, CDR2 SYGVKD. CDR3 loop: CAISESGRGGYTF. DNA for the CDR3: TGTGCCATCAGTGAGTCGGGCAGGGGTGGCTACACCTTC.

Regarding this clone: The germline gene is not matched at one end of the junction; a read error may be the cause. For the CDR3, the DNA is TGTTCCAGCAGCCCAAGAGGCAGGAACACCGGGGAGCTGTTTTTT. It translates to CSSSPRGRNTGELFF. This chain connects TRBV7-9 to TRBJ2-2; D not resolved. The CDR3 is made up of 15 amino acids. Germline CDR1 is SEHNR and CDR2 is FQNEAQ (reference sequence). Together with reference TRBV7-9 and TRBJ2-2, the CDR3 gives the full variable domain: DTGVSQNPRHKITKRGQNVTFRCDPISEHNRLYWYRQTLGQGPEFLTYFQNEAQLEKSRLLSDRFSAERPKGSFSTLEIQRTEQGDSAMYLCSSSPRGRNTGELFFGEGSRLTVL.

The chain has TRBV7-9 and TRBJ2-1; 8 positions agree with TRBD1. V lost 5 bases, J lost 9 bases, and 15 bases stayed unmatched. The CDR3 sequence is 16 residues long. The V gene's germline CDR1 is SEHNR and CDR2 FQNEAQ (reference sequence). Here the CDR3 DNA reads TGTGCCAGCAGCCCCCGGACAGGGTCGAGGGAGGTTGAGCAGTTCTTC. Amino acids: CASSPRTGSREVEQFF.

The chain recombines TRBV7-2 with TRBJ2-5, with a weak D call TRBD1 (6 bases). V lost 4 bases, J lost 7 bases, and 19 bases lay in between. Germline V lookup: CDR1 SGHTA, CDR2 FQGNSA. The CDR3 is 15 residues long. CDR3 in amino acids: CASSSPPGHSGTQYF. The DNA for the CDR3 is TGTGCCAGCAGCTCCCCGCCGGGACATAGTGGGACCCAGTACTTC.

This clone has a single count. This rearrangement joins TRBV5-4 to TRBJ2-1, with D perhaps TRBD1 (5 bases). The CDR3 runs to 15 residues. Trimming pared 0 bases from V and 6 bases from J, leaving 13 bases between. Looked up from germline, CDR1 is SGHNT and CDR2 is YYREEE (reference sequence). The CDR3, as DNA: TGTGCCAGCAGCTTGGGACAGACGTTCGGCAATGAGCAGTTCTTC. Its protein product is CASSLGQTFGNEQFF.

In this sample, this clone turned up a few times. This chain uses TRBV18 with TRBJ1-1, with D hard to call. Germline loops: CDR1 KGHSH, CDR2 LQKENI. V dropped 3 bases and J dropped 3 bases, with 8 bases sitting between them. The CDR3 covers 13 residues. The chain's CDR3 is CASSPESDTEAFF. Written as DNA, the CDR3 is TGTGCCAGCTCACCCGAATCGGACACTGAAGCTTTCTTT.

The V and J genes are TRBV30 and TRBJ2-3, with 9 bases identical to TRBD2. This CDR3 is 18 amino acids long. Germline V gene lookup returns CDR1 GTSNPN and CDR2 SVGIG (reference sequence). The trim removed 1 base at V and 1 base at J, leaving 12 bases unmatched. For the CDR3, the DNA is TGTGCCTGGAGTGAAACGGCGGGGGGGCACGGGGGCACAGATACGCAGTATTTT. Translating gives CAWSETAGGHGGTDTQYF.

This chain uses TRBV19 with TRBJ2-1, with 7 bases identical to TRBD2. This CDR3 contains 14 residues. CDR1 is LNHDA and CDR2 is SQIVND in the germline V gene (reference sequence). J lost 6 bases, V lost 4 bases, and 6 bases had no gene match. In DNA, the CDR3 is TGTGCCAGTAGTACTGCGGGAGTCTCCAATGAGCAGTTCTTC. Amino acids: CASSTAGVSNEQFF.

The chain is built from TRBV19 and TRBJ1-1; 11 nucleotides line up with TRBD1. The CDR3 runs to 16 residues. With 1 base clipped from V and 0 bases from J, the junction kept 1 base outside the gene matches. Germline V gives CDR1 LNHDA, CDR2 SQIVND (reference sequence). The chain's CDR3 is CASSIGTGGMNTEAFF. CDR3 sequence (DNA): TGTGCCAGTAGTATAGGGACAGGGGGCATGAACACTGAAGCTTTCTTT.

This clone was recorded a few times. This CDR3 is also generated by other DNA sequences in the sample. As DNA, the CDR3 is TGCGCCAGCAGAGGGGCTAACTATGGCTACACCTTC. Amino acids: CASRGANYGYTF. This chain links TRBV5-1 with TRBJ1-2, with a weak D call TRBD1 (5 bases). Germline V CDR1 and CDR2: SGHRS, YFSETQ. V was trimmed by 5 bases and J by 0 bases, leaving 5 bases between them. The CDR3 consists of 12 residues.

This clone appeared a few times. This sequence joins TRBV9 and TRBJ2-2, with 7 bases aligning to TRBD1. CDR1 and CDR2 from the germline V gene are SGDLS and YYNGEE. Unmatched junction bases numbered 9, after V lost 0 bases and J lost 4 bases. The CDR3 loop spans 17 amino acids. The CDR3 reads CASSVDRGTALTGELFF. The CDR3 nucleotides are TGTGCCAGCAGCGTAGACAGAGGGACAGCTCTCACCGGGGAGCTGTTTTTT.

The chain combines TRBV7-8 with TRBJ2-7; 9 nucleotides match TRBD1. J was trimmed by 5 bases and V by 1 base; bases with no gene match: 9. The length of the CDR3 is 16 residues. From germline, CDR1 is SGHVS and CDR2 FQNEAQ. CDR3: CASSLGTGEVSDEQYF. Here the CDR3 DNA reads TGTGCCAGCAGCTTAGGGACAGGGGAGGTTTCAGACGAGCAGTACTTC.

The chain combines TRBV6-6 with TRBJ2-3; a weak D match, TRBD1 (6 bases). Trimming took off 4 bases at V and 2 bases at J, with 13 bases between the two ends. The CDR3 contains 15 residues. The germline V gene has CDR1 MNHNY and CDR2 SVGAGI (reference sequence). CDR3 nucleotide sequence: TGTGCCAGCAGTTTCCCCCAGGGGCCCACAGATACGCAGTATTTT. It yields the protein CASSFPQGPTDTQYF.

The V and J genes are TRBV4-3 and TRBJ2-1, with 8 bases fitting TRBD2. From germline, CDR1 is LGHNA and CDR2 YSLEER. Trimming cost V 2 bases and J 10 bases; bases outside gene matches: 7. The length of the CDR3 is 14 residues. The CDR3 region has the DNA TGCGCCAGCAGCCAACCGGGACTAGGCCGCGAGCAGTTCTTC. Amino acid sequence: CASSQPGLGREQFF.

This sequence joins TRBV5-5 and TRBJ1-1, with D hard to call. The CDR3 consists of 16 residues. CDR1 and CDR2 (germline): SGHKS, YYEKEE (reference sequence). V was clipped by 4 bases and J by 0 bases, with 16 bases between them. The CDR3 sequence is CASSALTGIMNTEAFF. The DNA of the CDR3 is TGTGCCAGCAGCGCCTTGACGGGAATCATGAACACTGAAGCTTTCTTT.

The chain employs TRBV7-3 and TRBJ2-5; perhaps TRBD1 as D (5 bases). This CDR3 has 13 amino acids. Trimming stripped 0 bases from V and 5 bases from J, with 7 bases between. Germline V gene lookup returns CDR1 SGHTA and CDR2 FQGTGA. As DNA, the CDR3 is TGTGCCAGCAGCTTAACCCAGGGCGAGACCCAGTACTTC. Amino acids: CASSLTQGETQYF.

This clone occurred a few times. V is TRBV29-1 and J is TRBJ2-1; a weak D match, TRBD2 (6 bases). V lost 6 bases and J lost 3, with 9 bases in between. This CDR3 is 12 amino acids long. The germline V gene has CDR1 SQVTM and CDR2 ANQGSEA. The CDR3 sequence: CSVGRDYNEQFF. For the CDR3, the DNA is TGCAGCGTGGGGCGGGACTACAATGAGCAGTTCTTC.

This chain uses TRBV19 with TRBJ1-6; 9 bases line up with TRBD1. The germline V gene encodes CDR1 LNHDA and CDR2 SQIVND (reference sequence). V gave up 4 bases and J gave up 11 bases; unmatched junction bases: 9. The CDR3 consists of 15 residues. The CDR3: CASSTVGTGSTPLHF. In DNA, the CDR3 is TGTGCCAGTAGTACAGTTGGGACAGGGTCTACACCCCTCCACTTT.

The chain has TRBV9 and TRBJ2-7, with TRBD2 as a possible D gene (5 bases). V was shortened by 0 bases and J by 7 bases, with 14 bases between the two germline ends. Germline values: CDR1 SGDLS, CDR2 YYNGEE. The CDR3 totals 14 residues. The CDR3 loop reads CASSVGQNRGEQYF. DNA of the CDR3: TGTGCCAGCAGCGTAGGCCAGAACCGGGGAGAGCAGTACTTC.

As regards this clone: At one boundary the junction diverges from the germline segment, which might be a read error. The V gene is TRBV25-1, the J gene TRBJ2-7; TRBD1 aligns across 9 bases. This CDR3 has 14 residues. The V gene's germline CDR1 is MGHDK and CDR2 SYGVNS. DNA of the CDR3: TGTGCCAGCAGACTATCTGGACCTCCGGGACAGGGAGACTTC. Translation: CASRLSGPPGQGDF.

This rearrangement joins TRBV29-1 to TRBJ1-2, with 10 positions matching TRBD1. This CDR3 is 14 amino acids long. V lost 7 bases and J lost 4; bases outside the gene matches: 9. Germline V gives CDR1 SQVTM, CDR2 ANQGSEA. The CDR3 nucleotides are TGCAGCGCCAGGGACAGGGGCGAAGGCTATGGCTACACCTTC. Translated, it gives CSARDRGEGYGYTF.

CDR3 loop: CASSDSAYGYTF. The CDR3 bases are TGCGCCAGCAGTGACAGCGCGTATGGCTACACCTTC. This rearrangement joins TRBV10-1 to TRBJ1-2; D is undetermined. Deletions cut 3 bases from V and 5 bases from J, with 7 bases between. Germline lookup yields CDR1 WNHNN and CDR2 SYGVQD (reference sequence). The CDR3 sequence is 12 residues long.

In this sample, this clone turned up once. The V and J genes are TRBV19 and TRBJ1-2; 8 bases align to TRBD1. The CDR3 is made up of 19 amino acids. Germline CDR1 LNHDA, CDR2 SQIVND (reference sequence). The V and J ends lost 2 bases and 5 bases, in that order; junction bases with no gene match: 19. The CDR3 loop is CASSISPRLATGEGYGYTF. The DNA of the CDR3 is TGTGCCAGTAGTATATCCCCCAGGTTAGCGACAGGGGAGGGGTATGGCTACACCTTC. Looking up the rest from reference TRBV19 and TRBJ1-2 gives the full variable domain: DGGITQSPKYLFRKEGQNVTLSCEQNLNHDAMYWYRQDPGQGLRLIYYSQIVNDFQKGDIAEGYSVSREKKESFPLTVTSAQKNPTAFYLCASSISPRLATGEGYGYTFGSGTRLTVV.

The chain employs TRBV5-1 and TRBJ2-1, with D uncertain. The germline gives CDR1 SGHRS, CDR2 YFSETQ. The CDR3 consists of 14 residues. The V and J ends lost 0 bases and 7 bases respectively, with 11 bases between them. The CDR3 loop is CASSLEVRANEQFF. DNA of the CDR3: TGCGCCAGCAGCTTGGAAGTTCGAGCGAATGAGCAGTTCTTC.